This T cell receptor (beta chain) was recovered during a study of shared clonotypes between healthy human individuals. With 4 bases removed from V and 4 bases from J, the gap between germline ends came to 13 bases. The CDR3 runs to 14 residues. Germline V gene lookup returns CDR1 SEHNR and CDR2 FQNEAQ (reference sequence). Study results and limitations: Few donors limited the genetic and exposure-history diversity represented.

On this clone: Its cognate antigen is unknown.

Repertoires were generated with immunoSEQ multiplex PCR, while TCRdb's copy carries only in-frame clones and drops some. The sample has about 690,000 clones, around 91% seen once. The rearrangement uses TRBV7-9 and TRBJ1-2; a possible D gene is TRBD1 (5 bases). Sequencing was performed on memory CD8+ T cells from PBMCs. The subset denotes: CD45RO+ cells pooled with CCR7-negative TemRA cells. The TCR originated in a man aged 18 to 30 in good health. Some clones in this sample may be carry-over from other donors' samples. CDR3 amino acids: CASSSPGTPYGYTF. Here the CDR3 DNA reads TGTGCCAGCAGCTCTCCCGGGACCCCCTATGGCTACACCTTC.